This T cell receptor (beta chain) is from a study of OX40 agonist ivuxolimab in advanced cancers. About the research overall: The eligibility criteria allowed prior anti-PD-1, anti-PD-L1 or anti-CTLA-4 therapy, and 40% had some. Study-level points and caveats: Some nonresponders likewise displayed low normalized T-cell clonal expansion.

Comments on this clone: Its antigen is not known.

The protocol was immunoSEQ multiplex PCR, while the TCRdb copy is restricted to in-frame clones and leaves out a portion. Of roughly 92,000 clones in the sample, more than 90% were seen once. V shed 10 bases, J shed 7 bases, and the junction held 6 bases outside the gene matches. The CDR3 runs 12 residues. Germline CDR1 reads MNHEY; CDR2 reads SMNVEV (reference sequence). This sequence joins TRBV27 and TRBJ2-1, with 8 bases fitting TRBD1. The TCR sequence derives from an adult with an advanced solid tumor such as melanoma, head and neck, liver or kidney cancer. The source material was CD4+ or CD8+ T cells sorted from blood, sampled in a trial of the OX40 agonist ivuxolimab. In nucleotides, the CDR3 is TGTGCCACCCTTGGACAGGGAAATGAGCAGTTCTTC. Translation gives CATLGQGNEQFF.